This T cell receptor beta chain is from a study of blood T cell repertoires in COVID-19. Study information: Acute and convalescent COVID-19 samples came from the United States, Italy and Spain. T cells, B-cell-depleted T cells, or PBMCs provided the cDNA or gDNA that served as material.

The germline V gene encodes CDR1 SGHRS and CDR2 YFSETQ. The CDR3 loop spans 15 amino acids. V was pared by 0 bases and J by 0 bases, with 9 bases between. As handled by the study authors: Quantification of nucleated cells was approximated via reference gene primer amplification. The method was immunoSEQ multiplex PCR; TCRdb's version includes in-frame clones alone and lacks a portion of them. The V and J calls and clone size are taken from that table; D and trimming were inferred from the DNA. The data show roughly 70,000 clones, with 70% to 75% seen just once and approximately 20% held by the top ten.

The specimen sequenced was peripheral blood. This rearrangement joins TRBV5-1 to TRBJ1-2; D perhaps matches TRBD1 (5 bases). The receptor was isolated from a man in his sixties with acute or convalescent COVID-19. This chain's CDR3 is CASSLGDRANYGYTF. DNA of the CDR3: TGCGCCAGCAGCTTGGGAGACAGAGCTAACTATGGCTACACCTTC. The whole variable domain, remainder taken from reference TRBV5-1 and TRBJ1-2, is KAGVTQTPRYLIKTRGQQVTLSCSPISGHRSVSWYQQTPGQGLQFLFEYFSETQRNKGNFPGRFSGRQFSNSRSEMNVSTLELGDSALYLCASSLGDRANYGYTFGSGTRLTVV.